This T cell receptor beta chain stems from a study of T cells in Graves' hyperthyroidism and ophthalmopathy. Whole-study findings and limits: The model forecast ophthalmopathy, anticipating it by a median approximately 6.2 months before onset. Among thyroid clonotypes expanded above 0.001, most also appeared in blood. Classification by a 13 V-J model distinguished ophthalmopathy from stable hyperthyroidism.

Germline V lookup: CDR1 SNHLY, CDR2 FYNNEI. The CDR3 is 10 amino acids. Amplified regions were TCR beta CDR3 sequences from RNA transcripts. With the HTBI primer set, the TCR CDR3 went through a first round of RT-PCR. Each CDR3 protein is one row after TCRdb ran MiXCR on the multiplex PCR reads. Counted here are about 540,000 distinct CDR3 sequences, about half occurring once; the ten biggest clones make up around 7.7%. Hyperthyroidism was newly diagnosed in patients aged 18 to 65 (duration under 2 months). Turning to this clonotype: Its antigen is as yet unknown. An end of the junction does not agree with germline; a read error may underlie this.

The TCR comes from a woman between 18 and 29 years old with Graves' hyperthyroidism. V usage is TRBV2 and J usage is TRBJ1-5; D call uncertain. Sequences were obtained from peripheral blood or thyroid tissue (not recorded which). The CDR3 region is CDSKIQPQHF. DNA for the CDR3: TGTGACAGCAAGATTCAGCCCCAGCATTTT.